This record concerns one T cell receptor (beta chain) sequence. In the source study's methods: The authors estimated nucleated cell counts from reference gene primer amplification. TCRdb's table, derived via immunoSEQ multiplex PCR, lists solely in-frame clones and lacks some. The V and J calls and clone size come from that table; D and trimming were worked out from the DNA. The sample has around 63,000 clones, approximately 87% seen once. The sample comes from a study of blood T cell repertoires in COVID-19. Overall study: COVID-19 samples collected from the United States, Italy and Spain covered acute and convalescent phases. T cells, B-cell-depleted T cells, or PBMCs supplied cDNA or gDNA.

This TCR came from a man aged 60 to 69 with acute or convalescent COVID-19. The sequenced sample consisted of peripheral blood.

CDR3 residues: CASSSSPGQGSGLGYTF. DNA of the CDR3: TGTGCCAGCAGCTCTAGCCCGGGACAGGGAAGTGGCCTTGGCTACACCTTC. The chain carries TRBV7-3 and TRBJ1-2, with TRBD1 identical over 9 bases. V dropped 4 bases and J dropped 7; count of bases not matched to a gene: 16. Germline V CDR1 and CDR2: SGHTA, FQGTGA. CDR3 length: 17 residues. Combining the CDR3 with reference TRBV7-3 and TRBJ1-2 gives the whole variable domain GAGVSQTPSNKVTEKGKYVELRCDPISGHTALYWYRQSLGQGPEFLIYFQGTGAADDSGLPNDRFFAVRPEGSVSTLKIQRTERGDSAVYLCASSSSPGQGSGLGYTFGSGTRLTVV.